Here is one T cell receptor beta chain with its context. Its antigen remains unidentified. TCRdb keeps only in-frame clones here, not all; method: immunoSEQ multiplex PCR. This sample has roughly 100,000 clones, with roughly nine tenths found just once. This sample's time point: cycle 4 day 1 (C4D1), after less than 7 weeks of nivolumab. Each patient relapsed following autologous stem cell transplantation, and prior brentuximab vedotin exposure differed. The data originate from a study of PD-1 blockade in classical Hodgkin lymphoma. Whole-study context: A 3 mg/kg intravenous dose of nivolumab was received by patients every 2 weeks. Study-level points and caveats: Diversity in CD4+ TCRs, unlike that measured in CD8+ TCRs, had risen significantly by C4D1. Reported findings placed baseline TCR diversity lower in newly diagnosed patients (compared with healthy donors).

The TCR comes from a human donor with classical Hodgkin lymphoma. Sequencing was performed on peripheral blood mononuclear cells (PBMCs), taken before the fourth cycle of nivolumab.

The CDR3 nucleotides are TGTGCCAGCAGTTTCGGGACAGGGGTCAATCAGCCCCAGCATTTT. Protein product: CASSFGTGVNQPQHF. The chain recombines TRBV28 with TRBJ1-5; 10 bases map to TRBD1. Trimming cost V 3 bases and J 3 bases; bases outside gene matches: 2. The germline CDR1 and CDR2 sequences are MDHEN and SYDVKM. The CDR3 runs 15 residues.